The next 14 T cell receptor beta chains were all read from a single sample in a study of cytomegalovirus exposure and HLA in healthy donors. Vbeta (60) and Jbeta (13) primers were used in the PCR. TCRdb's table, derived via immunoSEQ multiplex PCR, lists solely in-frame clones and lacks some. The data hold roughly 190,000 clones, with 65% to 85% observed a single time. Sequenced material: PBMCs. Receptors were obtained from a man aged 18 to 30 in good health and CMV-seronegative.

The chain couples TRBV27 to TRBJ2-7; 12 nucleotides line up with TRBD2. Per the germline V gene, CDR1 is MNHEY and CDR2 is SMNVEV (reference sequence). The CDR3 sequence is 17 residues long. The V and J ends lost 3 bases and 5 bases, in that order; junction bases with no gene match: 11. CDR3 sequence: CASSFSSGRASWDEQYF. CDR3 nucleotide sequence: TGTGCCAGCAGTTTTTCTAGCGGGAGGGCCTCCTGGGACGAGCAGTACTTC.

As DNA, the CDR3 is TGTGCCAGCAGCCCCGAACCAGGGTTCGAGCAGTACTTC. Its translation is CASSPEPGFEQYF. The rearrangement links TRBV5-4 to TRBJ2-7, with TRBD1 as a possible D gene (5 bases). Germline values: CDR1 SGHNT, CDR2 YYREEE (reference sequence). The CDR3 runs 13 residues. V lost 4 bases to trimming and J lost 6 bases, with 14 bases between them.

The chain has TRBV19 and TRBJ1-1; TRBD1 might be the D (5 bases). Germline V gives CDR1 LNHDA, CDR2 SQIVND (reference sequence). CDR3 size: 14 residues. The germline V and J ends were trimmed by 7 bases and 3 bases, with 15 bases remaining between them. The CDR3 DNA is TGTGCCAGTATCCATAGGGGCAGTGACACTGAAGCTTTCTTT. Translated, it gives CASIHRGSDTEAFF.

The rearrangement joins TRBV7-3 to TRBJ2-3; a possible D gene is TRBD2 (6 bases). With 2 bases removed from V and 2 bases from J, the gap between germline ends came to 11 bases. The CDR3 sequence is 15 residues long. Germline CDR1 is SGHTA and CDR2 is FQGTGA. This CDR3 reads CASSLSSGATDTQYF. The CDR3 DNA reads TGTGCCAGCAGCTTATCTTCGGGAGCCACAGATACGCAGTATTTT.

The chain is built from TRBV5-6 and TRBJ1-2; 11 bases are a match to TRBD1. Trimming removed 4 bases from V and 2 bases from J; junction bases left unmatched: 4. Germline values: CDR1 SGHDT, CDR2 YYEEEE. The CDR3 covers 15 residues. In DNA form, the CDR3 reads TGTGCCAGCAGCCCTGGGACAGGGGGGAACTATGGCTACACCTTC. It yields the protein CASSPGTGGNYGYTF.

This sequence joins TRBV29-1 and TRBJ2-7; possible D gene TRBD2, 5 bases. Germline V CDR1 and CDR2: SQVTM, ANQGSEA. V was pared by 5 bases and J by 2 bases, with 16 bases between. This CDR3 has 14 residues. CDR3 residues: CSVSVGVFPYEQYF. CDR3 bases: TGCAGCGTTAGCGTGGGAGTTTTCCCCTACGAGCAGTACTTC.

The rearrangement uses TRBV14 and TRBJ2-7; D perhaps matches TRBD2 (5 bases). V lost 0 bases and J 3 bases, leaving 12 bases between the germline ends. Per the germline V gene, CDR1 is SGHDN and CDR2 is FVKESK. The CDR3 is 15 residues long. The CDR3 region is CASSQDGRTLYEQYF. The CDR3 bases are TGTGCCAGCAGCCAAGACGGCAGGACTCTCTACGAGCAGTACTTC.

This chain connects TRBV4-2 to TRBJ2-1; 10 bases are shared with TRBD1. From germline, CDR1 is LGHNA and CDR2 YNFKEQ. V was clipped by 4 bases and J by 5 bases; unmatched bases: 5. This CDR3 comprises 15 residues. CDR3 protein: CASSLRDRGHNEQFF. CDR3 DNA: TGTGCCAGCAGCCTCCGGGACAGGGGACACAATGAGCAGTTCTTC.

This clone has only a few counts. In DNA, the CDR3 is TGTGCCAGCAGCTTAACAGGAGGTGGCACCGGGGAGCTGTTTTTT. Amino acids: CASSLTGGGTGELFF. The chain has TRBV7-3 and TRBJ2-2; D is possibly TRBD2 (5 bases). V was shortened by 0 bases and J by 4 bases, with 9 bases between the two germline ends. CDR3 length equals 15 residues. Germline V CDR1 and CDR2: SGHTA, FQGTGA. The entire variable domain, with the rest obtained from reference TRBV7-3 and TRBJ2-2, is as follows: GAGVSQTPSNKVTEKGKYVELRCDPISGHTALYWYRQSLGQGPEFLIYFQGTGAADDSGLPNDRFFAVRPEGSVSTLKIQRTERGDSAVYLCASSLTGGGTGELFFGEGSRLTVL.

V usage is TRBV7-3 and J usage is TRBJ2-7; 9 nucleotides align to TRBD2. Germline assignment: CDR1 SGHTA and CDR2 FQGTGA. The J segment lost 1 base and the V segment lost 2 bases, leaving 3 bases of the junction unmatched. This CDR3 comprises 15 residues. CDR3 region: CASSLRLAGSYEQYF. The CDR3 DNA reads as TGTGCCAGCAGCTTACGGCTAGCGGGATCCTACGAGCAGTACTTC.

V gene TRBV9 combines with J gene TRBJ2-1; D is perhaps TRBD2 (5 bases). Per the germline V gene, CDR1 is SGDLS and CDR2 is YYNGEE. The CDR3 has 15 amino acids. Between the trimmed V and J ends, which lost 0 bases and 7 bases, there was a span of 14 bases. In DNA, the CDR3 is TGTGCCAGCAGCGTAGCACTAGGGAAAACGAATGAGCAGTTCTTC. Translation: CASSVALGKTNEQFF.

This clone was found once. The chain recombines TRBV4-2 with TRBJ2-1; 9 positions match TRBD2. CDR1 and CDR2 (germline): LGHNA, YNFKEQ. With V trimmed by 0 bases and J by 6 bases, 15 bases remained unmatched. The CDR3 extends over 19 amino acids. CDR3 bases: TGTGCCAGCAGCCAAGACCCCACGGGGGGCGGGAGGGCCCGCAATGAGCAGTTCTTC. It codes for CASSQDPTGGGRARNEQFF.

V and J are TRBV7-6 and TRBJ1-1; 8 bases fit TRBD1. Germline V gene sequence: CDR1 SGHVS, CDR2 FNYEAQ. Losses at the gene ends were 0 bases for V and 4 bases for J; bases not matched to a gene: 4. The CDR3 consists of 15 residues. CDR3 protein: CASSLALTGGTEAFF. CDR3 sequence (DNA): TGTGCCAGCAGCTTAGCCTTAACAGGGGGCACTGAAGCTTTCTTT. The whole variable domain, remainder taken from reference TRBV7-6 and TRBJ1-1, is GAGVSQSPRYKVTKRGQDVALRCDPISGHVSLYWYRQALGQGPEFLTYFNYEAQQDKSGLPNDRFSAERPEGSISTLTIQRTEQRDSAMYRCASSLALTGGTEAFFGQGTRLTVV.

V is TRBV5-1 and J is TRBJ2-7; 7 bases map to TRBD2. The CDR3 spans 14 residues. Trimming took 1 base from V and 4 from J; bases not matched to a gene: 5. Per germline, CDR1 SGHRS and CDR2 YFSETQ. As DNA, the CDR3 is TGCGCCAGCAGCTTGCAAGGCGGGAGTTACGAGCAGTACTTC. As protein: CASSLQGGSYEQYF.